This is a list of T cell receptor beta chains from one sample in a study of radiotherapy plus CTLA-4 blockade in lung cancer. Profiled with immunoSEQ multiplex PCR; TCRdb holds only in-frame clones, not every one. Of some 40,000 clones detected, roughly 73% appear once; the ten largest clones hold less than 25%. This specimen was peripheral blood, taken from a patient treated with radiotherapy plus ipilimumab. All receptors come from a human donor with non-small cell lung cancer that progressed on radiotherapy plus ipilimumab. Each CDR3 is given with its conserved first and last residue. The D gene is left open where the match is weak. The size field is filled for only some rows; it gives once, few, many or a size class.

V gene: TRBV6-1; clone size: few; J gene: TRBJ2-7; D gene: TRBD1; CDR3 DNA: TGTGCCAGCAGTCAGGGACAGGGAGCGAGAGAGCAGTACTTC; CDR3 protein: CASSQGQGAREQYF
V gene: TRBV7-2; clone size: NA; J gene: TRBJ1-1; D gene: NA; CDR3 DNA: TGTGCCAGCAGCCCCCCGGGGGGGACTGAAGCTTTCTTT; CDR3 protein: CASSPPGGTEAFF
V gene: TRBV25-1; clone size: NA; J gene: TRBJ1-2; D gene: NA; CDR3 DNA: TGTGCCAGCAGCCCTGAGGGTCGGGTCTATGGCTACACCTTC; CDR3 protein: CASSPEGRVYGYTF
V gene: TRBV28; clone size: NA; J gene: TRBJ1-1; D gene: NA; CDR3 DNA: TGTGCCAGCAGTTTAGGACAGTTGAACACTGAAGCTTTCTTT; CDR3 protein: CASSLGQLNTEAFF
V gene: TRBV4-3; clone size: few; J gene: TRBJ1-2; D gene: TRBD1; CDR3 DNA: TGCGCCAGCAGCCAGGGACAGGGCTATAACTATGGCTACACCTTC; CDR3 protein: CASSQGQGYNYGYTF
V gene: TRBV6-5; clone size: NA; J gene: TRBJ2-7; D gene: TRBD2; CDR3 DNA: TGTGCCAGCAGGGGACTAGCGGACTACGAGCAGTACTTC; CDR3 protein: CASRGLADYEQYF
V gene: TRBV19; clone size: NA; J gene: TRBJ2-7; D gene: NA; CDR3 DNA: TGTGCCAGTAGCCTAGAGTTCCGGGGCGAGCAGTACTTC; CDR3 protein: CASSLEFRGEQYF
V gene: TRBV7-8; clone size: few; J gene: TRBJ2-1; D gene: NA; CDR3 DNA: TGTGCCAGCAGCGGTATGGTGTTGGGACAAAACCGATCTAACAATGAGCAGTTCTTC; CDR3 protein: CASSGMVLGQNRSNNEQFF
V gene: TRBV5-6; clone size: NA; J gene: TRBJ2-7; D gene: TRBD2; CDR3 DNA: TGTGCCAGCAGCTCCGGGACTAGCTCCCACGAGCAGTACTTC; CDR3 protein: CASSSGTSSHEQYF
V gene: TRBV10-3; clone size: NA; J gene: TRBJ2-2; D gene: NA; CDR3 DNA: TGTGCCATCAGTGAGAGGGGTCCCGGGGAGCTGTTTTTT; CDR3 protein: CAISERGPGELFF
V gene: TRBV27; clone size: NA; J gene: TRBJ1-4; D gene: NA; CDR3 DNA: TGTGCCAGCAGTATCCGGGGGGTCGTTACCCCCCCAACTAATGAAAAACTGTTTTTT; CDR3 protein: CASSIRGVVTPPTNEKLFF
V gene: TRBV4-1; clone size: NA; J gene: TRBJ2-5; D gene: TRBD2; CDR3 DNA: TGCGCCAGCAGCCCCGGGGGGGCAGGAAGAGAGACCCAGTACTTC; CDR3 protein: CASSPGGAGRETQYF
V gene: TRBV19; clone size: once; J gene: TRBJ1-5; D gene: NA; CDR3 DNA: TGTGCCAGTAGTTCACAGGGAGGGGTTCTTAATCAGCCCCAGCATTTT; CDR3 protein: CASSSQGGVLNQPQHF
V gene: TRBV14; clone size: NA; J gene: TRBJ2-3; D gene: NA; CDR3 DNA: TGTGCCAGCAGCCAAAAATCTTTGCGTGATACGCAGTATTTT; CDR3 protein: CASSQKSLRDTQYF
V gene: TRBV29-1; clone size: NA; J gene: TRBJ2-4; D gene: NA; CDR3 DNA: TGCAGCGTTGAAATTAACCCCGCCGGAAACATTCAGTACTTC; CDR3 protein: CSVEINPAGNIQYF
V gene: TRBV15; clone size: NA; J gene: TRBJ2-7; D gene: NA; CDR3 DNA: TGTGCCACCAGCAGGGAGGAAAGACGCTACGAGCAGTACTTC; CDR3 protein: CATSREERRYEQYF
V gene: TRBV5-1; clone size: NA; J gene: TRBJ1-3; D gene: NA; CDR3 DNA: TGCGCCAGCAGCTTTGATCCAACAGGGATCTCTGGAAACACCATATATTTT; CDR3 protein: CASSFDPTGISGNTIYF
V gene: TRBV2; clone size: few; J gene: TRBJ2-3; D gene: TRBD2; CDR3 DNA: TGTGCCAGCAGAGGAGATGAGCGGGGGCTCTTAGATACGCAGTATTTT; CDR3 protein: CASRGDERGLLDTQYF
V gene: TRBV14; clone size: NA; J gene: TRBJ2-1; D gene: TRBD2; CDR3 DNA: TGTGCCAGCAGCCAAGCATCCCTCGGCGGGGGTTTATTCTTC; CDR3 protein: CASSQASLGGGLFF
V gene: TRBV2; clone size: NA; J gene: TRBJ1-2; D gene: TRBD1; CDR3 DNA: TGTGCCAGCAGTGAAGGCTACAGGGGTTGGGAATACTACACCTTC; CDR3 protein: CASSEGYRGWEYYTF
V gene: TRBV18; clone size: NA; J gene: TRBJ2-1; D gene: TRBD2; CDR3 DNA: TGTGCCAGCTCACCGTCTAGCGGGGGGCGAACCTACAATGAGCAGTTCTTC; CDR3 protein: CASSPSSGGRTYNEQFF
V gene: TRBV19; clone size: NA; J gene: TRBJ2-1; D gene: TRBD2; CDR3 DNA: TGTGCCAGTAGTACCCAACTAGCGGGGGGTGGGAATGAGCAGTTCTTC; CDR3 protein: CASSTQLAGGGNEQFF
V gene: TRBV19; clone size: NA; J gene: TRBJ2-7; D gene: NA; CDR3 DNA: TGTGCCAGTAGTAGGGCCAGGGACTACGAGCAGTACTTC; CDR3 protein: CASSRARDYEQYF
V gene: TRBV7-9; clone size: few; J gene: TRBJ2-3; D gene: NA; CDR3 DNA: TGTGCCAGCAGCCCGCAGGTTAGCACAGATACGCAGTATTTT; CDR3 protein: CASSPQVSTDTQYF
V gene: TRBV4-1; clone size: NA; J gene: TRBJ1-4; D gene: NA; CDR3 DNA: TGCGCCAGCAGCCAAGACCCAGGCACAAATGAAAAACTGTTTTTT; CDR3 protein: CASSQDPGTNEKLFF
V gene: TRBV19; clone size: NA; J gene: TRBJ2-3; D gene: TRBD1; CDR3 DNA: TGTGCCAGTAGTACGTCCAGGGGGCGCGGAGATACGCAGTATTTT; CDR3 protein: CASSTSRGRGDTQYF
V gene: TRBV9; clone size: few; J gene: TRBJ2-7; D gene: NA; CDR3 DNA: TGTGCCAGCAGCGTAGGGCCCGGGACTGGCGAGCAGTACTTC; CDR3 protein: CASSVGPGTGEQYF
V gene: TRBV2; clone size: NA; J gene: TRBJ2-1; D gene: TRBD2; CDR3 DNA: TGTGCCAGCAGGAAAGGAGCGGGGGGGATCAATGAGCAGTTCTTC; CDR3 protein: CASRKGAGGINEQFF
V gene: TRBV29-1; clone size: NA; J gene: TRBJ1-1; D gene: NA; CDR3 DNA: TGCAGCGTTGATGTAGGGGTGAACACTGAAGCTTTCTTT; CDR3 protein: CSVDVGVNTEAFF
V gene: TRBV28; clone size: NA; J gene: TRBJ2-7; D gene: TRBD2; CDR3 DNA: TGTGCCTCCGGGGACGGACTAGCATACGAGCAGTACTTC; CDR3 protein: CASGDGLAYEQYF
V gene: TRBV19; clone size: few; J gene: TRBJ1-1; D gene: NA; CDR3 DNA: TGTGCCAGTAGTTTCATCACAGGGACGGGGCCTGAAGCTTTCTTT; CDR3 protein: CASSFITGTGPEAFF
V gene: TRBV9; clone size: NA; J gene: TRBJ1-1; D gene: NA; CDR3 DNA: TGTGCCAGCAGCGGACAGGTCTTGAACACTGAAGCTTTCTTT; CDR3 protein: CASSGQVLNTEAFF
V gene: TRBV19; clone size: NA; J gene: TRBJ2-1; D gene: TRBD2; CDR3 DNA: TGTGCCAGTAGTGCGGGCGGGGGGACTTCGATTCAGCAGTTCTTC; CDR3 protein: CASSAGGGTSIQQFF
V gene: TRBV14; clone size: NA; J gene: TRBJ2-3; D gene: NA; CDR3 DNA: TGTGCCAGCAGCCGCCCGCCCAGGGTTACGCAGTATTTT; CDR3 protein: CASSRPPRVTQYF
V gene: TRBV5-6; clone size: NA; J gene: TRBJ1-5; D gene: TRBD1; CDR3 DNA: TGTGCCAGCAGCCGTACCGGGACAGGGAATCAGCCCCAGCATTTT; CDR3 protein: CASSRTGTGNQPQHF
V gene: TRBV10-2; clone size: NA; J gene: TRBJ2-7; D gene: TRBD2; CDR3 DNA: TGCGCCAGCAGTGACCCGGGACTAGGCGAGCAGTACTTC; CDR3 protein: CASSDPGLGEQYF
V gene: TRBV19; clone size: NA; J gene: TRBJ1-2; D gene: NA; CDR3 DNA: TGTGCCAGTAGTTACAGGGCGAATTCGTATGGCTACACCTTC; CDR3 protein: CASSYRANSYGYTF
V gene: TRBV29-1; clone size: NA; J gene: TRBJ2-1; D gene: TRBD1; CDR3 DNA: TGCAGCGTTGCCCGGACAGGAACACTCAATGAGCAGTTCTTC; CDR3 protein: CSVARTGTLNEQFF
V gene: TRBV6-1; clone size: NA; J gene: TRBJ2-7; D gene: NA; CDR3 DNA: TGTGCCAGCAGTGAAGTGCAGGGGTTCTACGAGCAGTACTTC; CDR3 protein: CASSEVQGFYEQYF
V gene: TRBV19; clone size: NA; J gene: TRBJ2-6; D gene: TRBD1; CDR3 DNA: TGTGCCAGCGGACAGGTTGCCAACTCTGGGGCCAACGTCCTGACTTTC; CDR3 protein: CASGQVANSGANVLTF
V gene: TRBV2; clone size: NA; J gene: TRBJ2-1; D gene: TRBD1; CDR3 DNA: TGTGCCAGCAGTGGGGACAGGATAAGGAATGAGCAGTTCTTC; CDR3 protein: CASSGDRIRNEQFF
V gene: TRBV6-1; clone size: NA; J gene: TRBJ2-7; D gene: TRBD1; CDR3 DNA: TGTGCCACCCCCGGGACAGGGGATTACGAGCAGTACTTC; CDR3 protein: CATPGTGDYEQYF
V gene: TRBV5-6; clone size: NA; J gene: TRBJ2-1; D gene: TRBD2; CDR3 DNA: TGTGCCAGCACCATGCGGGGGGCCCCCTACAATGAGCAGTTCTTC; CDR3 protein: CASTMRGAPYNEQFF
V gene: TRBV19; clone size: once; J gene: TRBJ1-1; D gene: NA; CDR3 DNA: TGTGCCAGTAGTAGAACGACAGAGGCCACTGAAGCTTTCTTT; CDR3 protein: CASSRTTEATEAFF
V gene: TRBV6-5; clone size: NA; J gene: TRBJ2-7; D gene: TRBD1; CDR3 DNA: TGTGCCAGCATCAGGGGGCCGGGCTACGAGCAGTACTTC; CDR3 protein: CASIRGPGYEQYF
V gene: TRBV6-5; clone size: NA; J gene: TRBJ2-1; D gene: TRBD2; CDR3 DNA: TGTGCCAGCAGCCCGGGAGGGGGGCCGAACAATGAGCAGTTCTTC; CDR3 protein: CASSPGGGPNNEQFF
V gene: TRBV6-6; clone size: NA; J gene: TRBJ1-2; D gene: NA; CDR3 DNA: TGTGCCAGTAATTCCCCAGGGTGGGGCTACACCTTC; CDR3 protein: CASNSPGWGYTF
V gene: TRBV28; clone size: NA; J gene: TRBJ1-5; D gene: NA; CDR3 DNA: TGTGCCAGCACCGAGGGAGCTTGGGGCAATCAGCCCCAGCATTTT; CDR3 protein: CASTEGAWGNQPQHF